This record covers a single T cell receptor (beta chain). The data derive from a study of blood T cell repertoires in COVID-19. The overall study: Whether acute or convalescent, the COVID-19 samples came from the United States, Italy and Spain. PBMCs, B-cell-depleted T cells, or T cells provided the cDNA or gDNA that made up the material.

From germline, CDR1 is SGHVS and CDR2 FNYEAQ. The CDR3 has 10 amino acids. Trimming took 8 bases from V and 2 from J, leaving 3 bases between them. Authors' processing steps: Quantification of nucleated cells was approximated via reference gene primer amplification. Sequencing used immunoSEQ multiplex PCR; TCRdb keeps in-frame clones, though not all of them. That table is the source of V, J and clone size, and D and trimming were worked out from the DNA. This sample carries approximately 200,000 clones, about 91% of them seen once, and the ten largest clones take more than 3.5%. This sequence was found in a woman aged 25-40 years with acute or convalescent COVID-19. The sample consisted of peripheral blood. The V gene is TRBV7-6, the J gene TRBJ1-1; no firm D call. CDR3 region: CASGNTEAFF. The CDR3 DNA is TGTGCCAGCGGCAACACTGAAGCTTTCTTT.